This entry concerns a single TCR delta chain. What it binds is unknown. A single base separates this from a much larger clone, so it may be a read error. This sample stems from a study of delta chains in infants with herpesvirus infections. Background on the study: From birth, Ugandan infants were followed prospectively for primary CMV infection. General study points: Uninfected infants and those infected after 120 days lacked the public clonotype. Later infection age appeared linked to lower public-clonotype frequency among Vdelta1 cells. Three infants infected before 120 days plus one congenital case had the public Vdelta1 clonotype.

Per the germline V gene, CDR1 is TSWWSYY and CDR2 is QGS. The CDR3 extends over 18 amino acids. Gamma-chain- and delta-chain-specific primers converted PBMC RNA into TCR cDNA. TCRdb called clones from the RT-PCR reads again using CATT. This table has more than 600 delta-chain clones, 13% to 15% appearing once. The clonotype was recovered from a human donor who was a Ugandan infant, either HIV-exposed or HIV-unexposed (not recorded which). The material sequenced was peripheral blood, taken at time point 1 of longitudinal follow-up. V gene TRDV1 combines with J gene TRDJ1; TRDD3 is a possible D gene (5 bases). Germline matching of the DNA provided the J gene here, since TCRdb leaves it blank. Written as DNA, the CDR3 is TGTGCTCTAGGGGAACTAGGGAGCGGGGAGCACGTTAACGATAAACTCATCTTT. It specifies CALGELGSGEHVNDKLIF.